This entry concerns a single TCR beta chain. Its specificity is unknown. The germline V gene encodes CDR1 SEHNR and CDR2 FQNEAQ (reference sequence). CDR3 length: 14 residues. V trimming: 6 bases; J trimming: 7 bases; junction bases outside the gene matches: 4. This sample is drawn from a study of cytomegalovirus exposure and HLA in healthy donors. The study, taken as a whole, reports: For most subjects, TCR beta sequences were reported to predict HLA-A and HLA-B alleles with accuracy.

Researchers ran the PCR with 60 Vbeta and 13 Jbeta primers. Sequencing was performed with immunoSEQ multiplex PCR; in TCRdb, only in-frame clones are kept and a portion is missing. The sample lists some 130,000 clones; roughly 80% were seen once. Material for sequencing was PBMCs. The sequence was collected from a boy aged 10-17 years in good health and CMV-seronegative. V gene TRBV7-9 combines with J gene TRBJ2-1, with TRBD2 matching over 12 bases. The chain's CDR3 is CASRDGTSGNEQFF. The CDR3 nucleotides are TGTGCCAGCAGGGACGGGACTAGCGGGAATGAGCAGTTCTTC.